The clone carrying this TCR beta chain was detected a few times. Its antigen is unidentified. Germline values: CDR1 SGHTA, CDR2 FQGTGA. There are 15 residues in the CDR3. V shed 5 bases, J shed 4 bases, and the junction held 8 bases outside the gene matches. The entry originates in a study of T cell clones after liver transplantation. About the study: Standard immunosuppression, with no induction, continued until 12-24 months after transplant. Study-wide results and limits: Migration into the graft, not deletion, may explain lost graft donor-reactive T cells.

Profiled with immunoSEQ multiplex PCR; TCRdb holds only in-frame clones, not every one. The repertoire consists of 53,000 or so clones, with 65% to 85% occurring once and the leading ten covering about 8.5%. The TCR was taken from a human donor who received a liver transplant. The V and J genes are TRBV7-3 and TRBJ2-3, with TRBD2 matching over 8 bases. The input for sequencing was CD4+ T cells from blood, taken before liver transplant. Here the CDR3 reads CASSPSGGVSDTQYF. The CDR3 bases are TGTGCCAGCAGCCCGAGCGGGGGCGTTTCAGATACGCAGTATTTT. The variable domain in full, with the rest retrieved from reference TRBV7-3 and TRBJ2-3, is GAGVSQTPSNKVTEKGKYVELRCDPISGHTALYWYRQSLGQGPEFLIYFQGTGAADDSGLPNDRFFAVRPEGSVSTLKIQRTERGDSAVYLCASSPSGGVSDTQYFGPGTRLTVL.